This T cell receptor beta chain was sequenced in a study of blood T cell repertoires in COVID-19. The overall study: From T cells, B-cell-depleted T cells, or PBMCs came the material, which was cDNA or gDNA.

The CDR3 length is 14 residues. The V gene lost 4 bases and the J gene lost 0 bases, with 8 bases spanning the gap. Germline lookup yields CDR1 SNHLY and CDR2 FYNNEI. Authors' processing steps: Amplification of reference gene primers was used by the study to estimate nucleated cell counts. Repertoires were generated with immunoSEQ multiplex PCR, while TCRdb's copy carries only in-frame clones and drops some. Clone size and the V and J calls come from that table; the DNA yielded D and trimming. The table lists 75,000 to 90,000 clones, roughly 89% of them singletons, with about 2% in the top ten. The origin of this receptor is a woman between 45 and 60 years old in a cohort sampled during active COVID-19. The sample was peripheral blood. The V and J genes are TRBV2 and TRBJ2-3; the D gene is possibly TRBD1 (6 bases). The CDR3 sequence: CASSVRGSTDTQYF. The DNA for the CDR3 is TGTGCCAGCAGTGTCAGGGGTAGCACAGATACGCAGTATTTT.